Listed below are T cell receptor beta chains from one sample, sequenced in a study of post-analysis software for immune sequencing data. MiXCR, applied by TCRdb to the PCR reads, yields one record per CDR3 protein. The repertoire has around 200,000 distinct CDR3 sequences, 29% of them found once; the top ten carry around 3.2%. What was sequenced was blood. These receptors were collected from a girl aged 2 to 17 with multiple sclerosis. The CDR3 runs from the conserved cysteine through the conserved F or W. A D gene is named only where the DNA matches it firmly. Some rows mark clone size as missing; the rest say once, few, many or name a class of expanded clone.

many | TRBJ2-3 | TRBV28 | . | CASSSSSTGNSDTQYF | TGTGCCAGCAGCAGTAGTTCGACAGGCAACTCAGATACGCAGTATTTT
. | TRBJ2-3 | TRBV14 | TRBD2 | CASIQQLAGDQYF | TGTGCCAGCATCCAACAACTAGCGGGGGATCAGTATTTT
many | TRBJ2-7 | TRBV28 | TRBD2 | CASNPGLGVHEQYF | TGTGCCAGCAACCCGGGACTAGGGGTTCACGAGCAGTACTTC
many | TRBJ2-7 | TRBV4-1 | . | CASSQVPLYEQYF | TGCGCCAGCAGCCAAGTCCCTCTTTACGAGCAGTACTTC
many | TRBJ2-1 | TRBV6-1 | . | CASGVVEFF | TGTGCCTCTGGCGTAGTTGAGTTCTTC
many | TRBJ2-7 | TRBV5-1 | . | CASMRRTESSYEQYF | TGCGCCAGCATGCGAAGAACAGAGAGCTCCTACGAGCAGTACTTC
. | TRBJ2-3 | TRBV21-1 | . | CASSKFHRYCYYCPERRCITQYF | .
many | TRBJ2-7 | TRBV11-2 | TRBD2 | CASSVSGTVSYEQYF | TGTGCCAGCAGCGTAAGCGGGACGGTATCCTACGAGCAGTACTTC
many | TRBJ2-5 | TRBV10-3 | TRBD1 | CAISGGQGVETQYF | TGTGCCATCAGTGGAGGACAGGGGGTAGAGACCCAGTACTTC
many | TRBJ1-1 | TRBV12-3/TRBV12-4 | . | CASSLGSIRGAEAFF | TGTGCCAGCAGTTTAGGGTCCATCAGGGGCGCTGAAGCTTTCTTT